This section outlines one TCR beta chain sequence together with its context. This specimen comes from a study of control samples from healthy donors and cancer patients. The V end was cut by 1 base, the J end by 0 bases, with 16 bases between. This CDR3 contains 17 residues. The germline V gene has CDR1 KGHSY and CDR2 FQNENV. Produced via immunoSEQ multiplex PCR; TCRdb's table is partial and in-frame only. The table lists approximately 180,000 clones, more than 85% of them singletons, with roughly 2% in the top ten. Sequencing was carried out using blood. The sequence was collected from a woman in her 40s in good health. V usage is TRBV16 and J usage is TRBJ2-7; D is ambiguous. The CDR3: CASSQLDATELSYEQYF. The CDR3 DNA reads TGTGCCAGCAGCCAATTGGACGCAACAGAACTCTCCTACGAGCAGTACTTC.